This section outlines one T cell receptor beta chain sequence together with its context. These data are taken from a study of blood T cell repertoires in COVID-19. In the study overall: COVID-19 samples collected from the United States, Italy and Spain covered acute and convalescent phases. Sources were T cells, B-cell-depleted T cells, or PBMCs; the material itself was cDNA or gDNA.

As handled by the study authors: How many nucleated cells were present was estimated from reference gene primer amplification. Using immunoSEQ multiplex PCR, the repertoire was profiled, and TCRdb retains in-frame clones only, with some absent. V and J calls and clone size are given by that table; D and trimming were obtained from the DNA. The sample consists of fewer than 450,000 clones, more than 75% of them appearing once. In Seattle, patients joined the study during active infection and were tracked longitudinally. This CDR3 contains 15 residues. Germline lookup yields CDR1 MNHNS and CDR2 SASEGT. V was trimmed by 3 bases and J by 7 bases, leaving 15 bases between them.

The origin of this receptor is a woman between 50 and 59 years old with COVID-19, enrolled during active disease. The sequencing input was peripheral blood. The chain combines TRBV6-1 with TRBJ2-2; no firm D call. The CDR3 DNA reads TGTGCCAGCAGTGATTCGCGCCTTATAATCGGGGAGCTGTTTTTT. Protein product: CASSDSRLIIGELFF.